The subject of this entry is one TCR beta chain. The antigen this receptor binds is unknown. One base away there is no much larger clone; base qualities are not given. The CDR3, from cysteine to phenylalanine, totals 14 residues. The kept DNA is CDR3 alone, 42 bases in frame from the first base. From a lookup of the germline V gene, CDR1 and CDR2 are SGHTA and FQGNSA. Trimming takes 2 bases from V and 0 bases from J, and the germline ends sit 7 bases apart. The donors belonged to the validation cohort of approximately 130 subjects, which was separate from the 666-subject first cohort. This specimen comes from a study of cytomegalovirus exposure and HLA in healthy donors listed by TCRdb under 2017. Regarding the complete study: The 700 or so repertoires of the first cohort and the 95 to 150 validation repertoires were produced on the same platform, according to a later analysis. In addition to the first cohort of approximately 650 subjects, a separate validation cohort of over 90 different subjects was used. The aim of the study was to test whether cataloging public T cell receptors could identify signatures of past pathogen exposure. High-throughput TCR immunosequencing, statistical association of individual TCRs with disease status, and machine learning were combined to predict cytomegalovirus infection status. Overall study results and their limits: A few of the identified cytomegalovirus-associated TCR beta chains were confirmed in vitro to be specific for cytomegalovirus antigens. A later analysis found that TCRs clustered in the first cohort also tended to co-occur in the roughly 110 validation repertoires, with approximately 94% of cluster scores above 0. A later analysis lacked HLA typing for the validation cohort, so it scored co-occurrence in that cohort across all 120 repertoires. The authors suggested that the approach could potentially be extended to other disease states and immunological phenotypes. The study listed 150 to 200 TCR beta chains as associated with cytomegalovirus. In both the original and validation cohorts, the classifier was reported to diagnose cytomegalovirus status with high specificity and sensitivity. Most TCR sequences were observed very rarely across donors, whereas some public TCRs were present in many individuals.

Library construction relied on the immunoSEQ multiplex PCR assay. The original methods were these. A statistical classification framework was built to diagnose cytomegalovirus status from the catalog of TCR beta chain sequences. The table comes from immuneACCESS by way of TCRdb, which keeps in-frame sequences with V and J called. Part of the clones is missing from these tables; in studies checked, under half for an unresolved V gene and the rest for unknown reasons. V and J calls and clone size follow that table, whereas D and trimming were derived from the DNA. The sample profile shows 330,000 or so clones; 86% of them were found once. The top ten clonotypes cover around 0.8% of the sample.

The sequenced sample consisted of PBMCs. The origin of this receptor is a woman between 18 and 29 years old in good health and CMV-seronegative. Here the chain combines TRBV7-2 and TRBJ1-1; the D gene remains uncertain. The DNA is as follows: TGTGCCAGCAGCTTAAACAGAGTGAACACTGAAGCTTTCTTT. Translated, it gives CASSLNRVNTEAFF.